The 27 T cell receptor beta chains listed next were all sequenced from one sample in a study of blood T cell repertoires in COVID-19. Sequencing was performed with immunoSEQ multiplex PCR; in TCRdb, only in-frame clones are kept and a portion is missing. Seen here are approximately 38,000 clones, 85% to 90% observed once, and the top ten hold approximately 10%. The specimen sequenced was peripheral blood. Every receptor here comes from a man aged 25-40 years with active or convalescent COVID-19.

The chain employs TRBV28 and TRBJ1-2; weak D call: TRBD1 (6 bases). Germline V gene lookup returns CDR1 MDHEN and CDR2 SYDVKM. Trimming removed 6 bases at V and 1 base at J, with 15 bases between. This CDR3 spans 15 amino acids. In nucleotides, the CDR3 is TGTGCCAGCAGCCTTAGGGGACAATTTAACTATGGCTACACCTTC. Translating it yields CASSLRGQFNYGYTF.

This clone was seen only a few times. The chain is built from TRBV9 and TRBJ2-2; D is undetermined. This CDR3 is built from 14 residues. V gave up 3 bases and J gave up 0 bases, with 6 bases separating them. Germline CDR1 SGDLS, CDR2 YYNGEE. CDR3 residues: CASSANTNTGELFF. The CDR3 nucleotides are TGTGCCAGCAGCGCAAACACGAACACCGGGGAGCTGTTTTTT.

This chain links TRBV24-1 with TRBJ1-1, with D possibly TRBD1 on 5 matching bases. CDR1 is KGHDR and CDR2 is SFDVKD in the germline V gene. V shed 2 bases and J shed 0 bases, with 9 bases lying between them. This CDR3 is built from 15 residues. The CDR3 nucleotides are TGTGCCACCAGTGATTGGGAGGACATGAACACTGAAGCTTTCTTT. It codes for CATSDWEDMNTEAFF.

The rearrangement joins TRBV9 to TRBJ1-3; possible D gene TRBD1, 6 bases. V lost 3 bases and J lost 1, with 11 bases in between. Germline V CDR1 and CDR2: SGDLS, YYNGEE. CDR3 size: 15 residues. The chain's CDR3 is CASSAAGVSGNTIYF. The DNA of the CDR3 is TGTGCCAGCAGCGCGGCAGGGGTGTCTGGAAACACCATATATTTT.

The rearrangement uses TRBV5-1 and TRBJ1-4; TRBD1 might be the D (6 bases). The CDR3 consists of 14 residues. Germline CDR1 is SGHRS and CDR2 is YFSETQ. V gave up 4 bases and J gave up 8 bases, with 15 bases separating them. The CDR3 bases are TGCGCCAGCAGCCCGGGGTCAGGGGTGGAAAAACTGTTTTTT. It translates to CASSPGSGVEKLFF.

The V and J genes are TRBV24-1 and TRBJ2-1; 7 bases map to TRBD2. Per the germline V gene, CDR1 is KGHDR and CDR2 is SFDVKD. The junction had 8 bases not matched to a gene; V was cut back by 3 bases and J by 4 bases. The CDR3 loop spans 16 amino acids. DNA for the CDR3: TGTGCCACCAGTGATCCGAGCGCGGGGGATTACAATGAGCAGTTCTTC. Amino acid sequence: CATSDPSAGDYNEQFF.

The V gene is TRBV5-1, the J gene TRBJ1-4; D ambiguous. The CDR3 contains 15 residues. Germline loops: CDR1 SGHRS, CDR2 YFSETQ. Trimming removed 4 bases from V and 6 bases from J, with 16 bases in between. The CDR3 DNA reads as TGCGCCAGCAGCACCACCGGGGATCGATATGAAAAACTGTTTTTT. Amino acids: CASSTTGDRYEKLFF.

The CDR3, as DNA: TGTGCCAGCAGCGTAGAGGTAGGAGCTGGAAACACCATATATTTT. Translation gives CASSVEVGAGNTIYF. This chain joins TRBV9 and TRBJ1-3; D call uncertain. Germline loops: CDR1 SGDLS, CDR2 YYNGEE. CDR3 length: 15 amino acids. Deletions cut 0 bases from V and 2 bases from J, with 9 bases between. The variable domain in full, with the rest retrieved from reference TRBV9 and TRBJ1-3, is DSGVTQTPKHLITATGQRVTLRCSPRSGDLSVYWYQQSLDQGLQFLIQYYNGEERAKGNILERFSAQQFPDLHSELNLSSLELGDSALYFCASSVEVGAGNTIYFGEGSWLTVV.

The chain joins TRBV11-3 to TRBJ2-1, with 11 bases matching TRBD2. The CDR3 is made up of 15 amino acids. Germline V CDR1 and CDR2: SGHNT, YENEEA. The J segment lost 6 bases and the V segment lost 5 bases, leaving 6 bases of the junction unmatched. This CDR3 is CASSKTSGGINEQFF. CDR3 bases: TGTGCCAGCAGCAAAACTAGCGGGGGCATCAATGAGCAGTTCTTC.

This rearrangement joins TRBV19 to TRBJ2-2, with 14 nucleotides matching TRBD2. This CDR3 is 17 amino acids long. The junction had 3 bases not matched to a gene; V was cut back by 0 bases and J by 6 bases. Germline values: CDR1 LNHDA, CDR2 SQIVND (reference sequence). The CDR3 nucleotides read TGTGCCAGTAGTATAGAGGGACTAGCGGGGGTCCCCGGGGAGCTGTTTTTT. This gives the protein CASSIEGLAGVPGELFF.

This chain's CDR3 is CASSIITGGPDTQYF. CDR3 bases: TGTGCCAGTAGTATTATTACCGGGGGGCCAGATACGCAGTATTTT. V and J are TRBV19 and TRBJ2-3; tentatively, D is TRBD2 (7 bases). Per the germline V gene, CDR1 is LNHDA and CDR2 is SQIVND (reference sequence). There are 15 residues in the CDR3. Trimming stripped 3 bases from V and 4 bases from J, with 14 bases between.

This clone appeared a single time. The chain uses TRBV12-5 and TRBJ1-2; D might be TRBD1 (6 bases). Between the trimmed V and J ends, which lost 1 base and 7 bases, there was a span of 16 bases. CDR1 is LGHNT, CDR2 FRNRAP, per germline. This CDR3 has 15 residues. CDR3 coding DNA: TGTGCTAGTGGTTTGGAAAGGGCTAACAGGGTTGGCTACACCTTC. It codes for CASGLERANRVGYTF. The whole variable domain, remainder taken from reference TRBV12-5 and TRBJ1-2, is DARVTQTPRHKVTEMGQEVTMRCQPILGHNTVFWYRQTMMQGLELLAYFRNRAPLDDSGMPKDRFSAEMPDATLATLKIQPSEPRDSAVYFCASGLERANRVGYTFGSGTRLTVV.

The chain combines TRBV7-8 with TRBJ1-1; D is ambiguous. V was clipped by 5 bases and J by 4 bases, with 17 bases between them. CDR1 and CDR2 from the germline V gene are SGHVS and FQNEAQ. The CDR3 loop spans 15 amino acids. The DNA for the CDR3 is TGTGCCAGCAGCGACATGACACTCATGGGCACTGAAGCTTTCTTT. Translating it yields CASSDMTLMGTEAFF.

The chain is built from TRBV10-3 and TRBJ2-6, with TRBD2 as a possible D gene (6 bases). Deletions cut 4 bases from V and 2 bases from J, with 9 bases between. The V gene's germline CDR1 is ENHRY and CDR2 SYGVKD. The CDR3 contains 15 residues. CDR3 nucleotide sequence: TGTGCCATCAGTGTCGGGGGAGCTGGGGCCAACGTCCTGACTTTC. Protein sequence: CAISVGGAGANVLTF.

This sequence joins TRBV5-5 and TRBJ2-7, with D possibly TRBD2 on 5 matching bases. V was pared by 2 bases and J by 0 bases, with 9 bases between. From germline, CDR1 is SGHKS and CDR2 YYEKEE (reference sequence). The CDR3 runs 14 residues. The CDR3 here is CASSLAGLSYEQYF. In DNA form, the CDR3 reads TGTGCCAGCAGCTTAGCCGGACTCTCCTACGAGCAGTACTTC. The complete variable domain, with remaining parts taken from reference TRBV5-5 and TRBJ2-7, reads DAGVTQSPTHLIKTRGQQVTLRCSPISGHKSVSWYQQVLGQGPQFIFQYYEKEERGRGNFPDRFSARQFPNYSSELNVNALLLGDSALYLCASSLAGLSYEQYFGPGTRLTVT.

The V and J genes are TRBV19 and TRBJ2-1; weak D call: TRBD2 (6 bases). The CDR3 sequence is 14 residues long. V was trimmed by 1 base and J by 5 bases, leaving 9 bases between them. Looked up from germline, CDR1 is LNHDA and CDR2 is SQIVND (reference sequence). DNA of the CDR3: TGTGCCAGTAGTATAGGTGGGGAGGACAATGAGCAGTTCTTC. Protein product: CASSIGGEDNEQFF.

The chain joins TRBV5-6 to TRBJ2-5, with a possible D match to TRBD2 (6 bases). Trimming took 4 bases from V and 5 from J, leaving 15 bases between them. The CDR3 runs to 14 residues. CDR1 SGHDT and CDR2 YYEEEE come from the germline V gene. The CDR3 nucleotides read TGTGCCAGCAGCCGGGACGTTGGGGGGGAGACCCAGTACTTC. The encoded protein is CASSRDVGGETQYF.

The rearrangement joins TRBV7-2 to TRBJ2-1; 9 bases are shared with TRBD1. Looked up from germline, CDR1 is SGHTA and CDR2 is FQGNSA. Unmatched junction bases numbered 2, after V lost 4 bases and J lost 1 base. There are 15 residues in the CDR3. CDR3 region: CASSSDRGSYNEQFF. The CDR3 region has the DNA TGTGCCAGCAGCTCGGACAGGGGATCCTACAATGAGCAGTTCTTC.

The chain carries TRBV19 and TRBJ2-4; unclear D gene. This CDR3 has 15 residues. Trimming left V 5 bases short and J 2 bases short, with 13 bases between. Germline assignment: CDR1 LNHDA and CDR2 SQIVND (reference sequence). Here the CDR3 DNA reads TGTGCCAGTAGTCCGGTCACAGAGCCCAAAAACATTCAGTACTTC. Encoded protein: CASSPVTEPKNIQYF.

V and J are TRBV28 and TRBJ2-4, with TRBD1 matching over 7 bases. Germline V gene data show CDR1 as MDHEN and CDR2 as SYDVKM. The CDR3 spans 16 residues. Losses at the gene ends were 0 bases for V and 1 base for J; bases not matched to a gene: 3. CDR3 region: CASSLWGQSAKNIQYF. The CDR3, as DNA: TGTGCCAGCAGTTTATGGGGACAGTCGGCCAAAAACATTCAGTACTTC.

This clone was counted between two and nine times. The genes are TRBV19 and TRBJ1-5; D not certain. CDR1 and CDR2 from the germline V gene are LNHDA and SQIVND (reference sequence). Trimming left V 3 bases short and J 2 bases short, with 11 bases between. This CDR3 is built from 15 residues. CDR3 in amino acids: CASSIEGDRNQPQHF. The CDR3 nucleotides read TGTGCCAGTAGTATCGAGGGAGATCGCAATCAGCCCCAGCATTTT. Supplemented by reference TRBV19 and TRBJ1-5, the full variable domain reads DGGITQSPKYLFRKEGQNVTLSCEQNLNHDAMYWYRQDPGQGLRLIYYSQIVNDFQKGDIAEGYSVSREKKESFPLTVTSAQKNPTAFYLCASSIEGDRNQPQHFGDGTRLSIL.

The sample holds a few counts of this clone. The rearrangement uses TRBV10-3 and TRBJ1-1; D may be TRBD1 (6 bases). V was cut by 3 bases and J by 7 bases, with 12 bases left in between. Germline CDR1 and CDR2: ENHRY and SYGVKD. CDR3 length equals 13 residues. In nucleotides, the CDR3 is TGTGCCATCAGTGATGCGGGGGGCAGTGAAGCTTTCTTT. Protein product: CAISDAGGSEAFF.

This clone has a handful of counts. The chain links TRBV11-2 to TRBJ1-4, with 8 bases fitting TRBD1. The germline V gene encodes CDR1 SGHAT and CDR2 FQNNGV. The CDR3 is 14 amino acids. After removal of 2 bases from V and 8 bases from J, the junction contained 4 bases not matched to a gene. The CDR3 sequence: CASSLTGGREKLFF. In DNA, the CDR3 is TGTGCCAGCAGCTTAACAGGGGGTCGGGAAAAACTGTTTTTT.

This clone has just one count. This sequence joins TRBV11-3 and TRBJ1-1, with TRBD1 as a possible D gene (6 bases). V lost 5 bases and J 5 bases, leaving 21 bases between the germline ends. The CDR3 spans 16 residues. Germline lookup yields CDR1 SGHNT and CDR2 YENEEA. The CDR3 protein is CASSTPQGRWKTEAFF. The CDR3 nucleotides are TGTGCCAGCAGCACCCCCCAGGGGCGGTGGAAAACTGAAGCTTTCTTT.

This chain joins TRBV18 and TRBJ2-3; the match to TRBD1 covers 7 bases. The CDR3 consists of 16 residues. V gave up 6 bases and J gave up 2 bases; unmatched junction bases: 11. Germline loops: CDR1 KGHSH, CDR2 LQKENI. CDR3 region: CASSPLPGQHTDTQYF. The CDR3 DNA is TGTGCCAGCTCTCCTCTCCCGGGACAGCACACAGATACGCAGTATTTT. Full variable domain (remainder filled in from reference TRBV18 and TRBJ2-3): NAGVMQNPRHLVRRRGQEARLRCSPMKGHSHVYWYRQLPEEGLKFMVYLQKENIIDESGMPKERFSAEFPKEGPSILRIQQVVRGDSAAYFCASSPLPGQHTDTQYFGPGTRLTVL.

The chain carries TRBV19 and TRBJ2-3, with D unresolved. The V gene's germline CDR1 is LNHDA and CDR2 SQIVND (reference sequence). Deletions cut 6 bases from V and 0 bases from J, with 7 bases between. The CDR3 loop spans 13 amino acids. CDR3 nucleotides: TGTGCCAGTAGGCCACTTAGCACAGATACGCAGTATTTT. This sequence encodes CASRPLSTDTQYF.

Here the CDR3 DNA reads TGTGCCAGCAGACGAACTAGCGGGGGTTATACGCAGTATTTT. Amino acids: CASRRTSGGYTQYF. The chain joins TRBV13 to TRBJ2-3; 11 positions agree with TRBD2. This CDR3 spans 14 amino acids. Trimming took 6 bases from V and 7 from J; bases not matched to a gene: 6. Germline V gene data show CDR1 as PRHDT and CDR2 as FYEKMQ (reference sequence).